These T cell receptor beta chains were read from a single sample in a study of blood T cell repertoires in COVID-19. Data came from immunoSEQ multiplex PCR; TCRdb stores just in-frame clones and leaves some out. In the table there are about 190,000 clones, 88% of which are singletons. What was sequenced was peripheral blood. The receptor set was obtained from a man between 65 and 85 years old with active or convalescent COVID-19. Both conserved end residues are part of each CDR3. D genes are given only for firm matches.

D: TRBD2
V: TRBV25-1
J: TRBJ2-1
CDR3: CASSELAGGLGEQFF

D: TRBD2
V: TRBV5-1
J: TRBJ2-1
CDR3: CASSLVAGGGYNEQFF

D: TRBD2
V: TRBV4-1
J: TRBJ2-1
CDR3: CASSQVRLAGVNEQFF

D: NA
V: TRBV21-1
J: TRBJ2-3
CDR3: CASSKEPMQHRDTQYF

D: NA
V: TRBV2
J: TRBJ1-4
CDR3: CASSETGENEKLFF

D: NA
V: TRBV5-3
J: TRBJ1-5
CDR3: CARSLAAPGRQPQHF

D: NA
V: TRBV21-1
J: TRBJ1-6
CDR3: CASSKSTGTALSYSYNSPLHF

D: NA
V: TRBV25-1
J: TRBJ2-5
CDR3: CASSARDNQETQYF

D: TRBD2
V: TRBV11-2
J: TRBJ2-2
CDR3: CASSPRTRGDTGELFF

D: TRBD2
V: TRBV6-2/TRBV6-3
J: TRBJ2-2
CDR3: CASSYSSRLAGETGELFF

D: NA
V: TRBV24-1
J: TRBJ2-2
CDR3: CATTRSGSGELFF

D: TRBD2
V: TRBV18
J: TRBJ2-1
CDR3: CASSPLGGGYNEQFF

D: NA
V: TRBV25-1
J: TRBJ1-2
CDR3: CASSDFGASYGYTF

D: TRBD1
V: TRBV28
J: TRBJ1-5
CDR3: CASNVDRLVQPQHF

D: TRBD2
V: TRBV4-3
J: TRBJ2-1
CDR3: CASSQLRGRGGLNEQFF

D: TRBD2
V: TRBV6-2/TRBV6-3
J: TRBJ2-7
CDR3: CASSYTGSGSYEQYF

D: NA
V: TRBV5-1
J: TRBJ2-1
CDR3: CASSLREFYNEQFF

D: NA
V: TRBV23-1
J: TRBJ2-5
CDR3: CARARGQETQYF

D: TRBD1
V: TRBV15
J: TRBJ2-1
CDR3: CATSRDRTGGGEQFF

D: NA
V: TRBV28
J: TRBJ1-6
CDR3: CASSGQNSPLHF

D: NA
V: TRBV11-2
J: TRBJ1-2
CDR3: CASSPPQGIGGYTF

D: TRBD1
V: TRBV27
J: TRBJ1-4
CDR3: CASSSRGRQGEKLFF

D: TRBD1
V: TRBV2
J: TRBJ1-5
CDR3: CASTTGGSNQPQHF

D: TRBD1
V: TRBV11-2
J: TRBJ1-2
CDR3: CASSLDHWDRGGGYTF

D: TRBD2
V: TRBV27
J: TRBJ2-7
CDR3: CASSFSGGPSYEQYF

D: NA
V: TRBV11-2
J: TRBJ2-4
CDR3: CASSLRVKNIQYF

D: TRBD1
V: TRBV25-1
J: TRBJ2-5
CDR3: CASSGLTGQETQYF

D: NA
V: TRBV2
J: TRBJ2-6
CDR3: CASREQGGANVLTF

D: NA
V: TRBV28
J: TRBJ2-7
CDR3: CASSPMDMIYEQYF

D: TRBD2
V: TRBV4-1
J: TRBJ2-5
CDR3: CASSLRLAGLQETQYF

D: NA
V: TRBV28
J: TRBJ1-6
CDR3: CASTLQGRRALHF

D: NA
V: TRBV2
J: TRBJ2-7
CDR3: CASSEDGSLPGSGSLNPYEQYF

D: TRBD1
V: TRBV6-6
J: TRBJ1-5
CDR3: CASSQGTGLPYNQPQHF

D: NA
V: TRBV11-2
J: TRBJ2-1
CDR3: CASRRTGDGNEQFF

D: NA
V: TRBV30
J: TRBJ1-1
CDR3: CAWKGTDLGAFF

D: NA
V: TRBV2
J: TRBJ2-3
CDR3: CASSPVLRTDTQYF

D: NA
V: TRBV19
J: TRBJ2-3
CDR3: CASSTVLGGTDTQYF

D: TRBD1
V: TRBV28
J: TRBJ2-1
CDR3: CASSSTPGQGIVSQFF

D: TRBD2
V: TRBV24-1
J: TRBJ2-5
CDR3: CATSDGPARSGGIGTQYF

D: NA
V: TRBV6-2/TRBV6-3
J: TRBJ2-6
CDR3: CASSRGQRFPLSGANVLTF

D: TRBD2
V: TRBV7-8
J: TRBJ2-2
CDR3: CASSYQLAGGTGELFF

D: NA
V: TRBV7-2
J: TRBJ1-2
CDR3: CASSASSGNNYGYTF

D: NA
V: TRBV29-1
J: TRBJ2-7
CDR3: CSVEGRAYEQYF

D: NA
V: TRBV5-1
J: TRBJ2-7
CDR3: CASSPSGQTTYEQYF

D: TRBD1
V: TRBV28
J: TRBJ1-2
CDR3: CASSYEDRDTYGYTF

D: NA
V: TRBV18
J: TRBJ1-1
CDR3: CASSPRLWTPNTEAFF

D: TRBD2
V: TRBV11-3
J: TRBJ2-1
CDR3: CASSARSGNNEQFF

D: TRBD1
V: TRBV24-1
J: TRBJ2-3
CDR3: CATSDLGQGVTDTQYF

D: TRBD2
V: TRBV10-1
J: TRBJ2-1
CDR3: CASSSSGTYNEQFF

D: TRBD2
V: TRBV28
J: TRBJ2-1
CDR3: CASSPQRESFGEQFF

D: TRBD2
V: TRBV13
J: TRBJ2-5
CDR3: CASSTGGVGPQYF

D: NA
V: TRBV28
J: TRBJ1-5
CDR3: CASSLLGTPNQPQHF

D: TRBD1
V: TRBV18
J: TRBJ2-1
CDR3: CASSPRQQGAGEQFF

D: TRBD1
V: TRBV10-3
J: TRBJ1-6
CDR3: CAISERTGGKSSVGSPLHF

D: TRBD1
V: TRBV7-2
J: TRBJ1-1
CDR3: CASSYTTGAVSEAFF